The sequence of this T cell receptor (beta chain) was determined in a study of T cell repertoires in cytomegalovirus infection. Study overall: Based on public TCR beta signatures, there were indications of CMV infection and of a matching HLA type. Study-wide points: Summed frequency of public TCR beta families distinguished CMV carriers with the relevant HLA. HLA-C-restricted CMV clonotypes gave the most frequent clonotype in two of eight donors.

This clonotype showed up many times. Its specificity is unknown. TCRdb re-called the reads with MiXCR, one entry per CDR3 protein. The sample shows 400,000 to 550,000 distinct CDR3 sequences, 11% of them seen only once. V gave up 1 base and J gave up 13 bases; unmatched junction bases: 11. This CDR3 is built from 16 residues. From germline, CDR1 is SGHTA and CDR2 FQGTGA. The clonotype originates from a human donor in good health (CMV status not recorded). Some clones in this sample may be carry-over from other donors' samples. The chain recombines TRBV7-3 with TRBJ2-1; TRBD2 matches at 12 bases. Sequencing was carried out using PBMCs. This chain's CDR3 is CASSLISSGRAQVQFF. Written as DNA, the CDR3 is TGTGCCAGCAGCTTAATATCTAGCGGGAGGGCCCAGGTTCAGTTCTTC.